This T cell receptor (beta chain) was captured in a study of blood T cell repertoires in COVID-19. This CDR3 comprises 14 residues. V was clipped by 4 bases and J by 2 bases, with 11 bases between them. Germline lookup yields CDR1 ENHRY and CDR2 SYGVKD. Sequencing used immunoSEQ multiplex PCR; TCRdb keeps in-frame clones, though not all of them. Of about 55,000 clones in the sample, about nine tenths were seen once. What was sequenced was peripheral blood. This clonotype was sampled from a man aged 35-49 years with COVID-19, enrolled during active disease. This chain joins TRBV10-3 and TRBJ1-2; TRBD1 might be the D (6 bases). CDR3 coding DNA: TGTGCCATCAGTGGTGGTGGACAGAACTATGGCTACACCTTC. Translated: CAISGGGQNYGYTF.